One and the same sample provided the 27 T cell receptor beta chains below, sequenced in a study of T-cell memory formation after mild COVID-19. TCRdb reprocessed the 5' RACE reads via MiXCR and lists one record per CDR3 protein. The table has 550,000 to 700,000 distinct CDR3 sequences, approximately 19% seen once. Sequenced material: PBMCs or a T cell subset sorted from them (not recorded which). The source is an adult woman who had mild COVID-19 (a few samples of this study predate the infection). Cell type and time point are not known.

This CDR3 is CSVVRSYEQYF. In DNA, the CDR3 is TGCAGCGTTGTACGCTCCTACGAGCAGTACTTC. The chain joins TRBV29-1 to TRBJ2-7, with D unclear. Germline V lookup: CDR1 SQVTM, CDR2 ANQGSEA. Trimming cost V 4 bases and J 0 bases, with 4 bases left between them. The length of the CDR3 is 11 residues.

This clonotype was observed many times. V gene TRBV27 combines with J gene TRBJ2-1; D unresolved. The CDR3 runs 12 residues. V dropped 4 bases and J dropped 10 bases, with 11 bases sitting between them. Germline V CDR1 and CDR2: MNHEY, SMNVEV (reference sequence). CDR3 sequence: CASSSLTGEQFF. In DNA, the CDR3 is TGTGCCAGCAGTTCTCTCACCGGGGAGCAGTTCTTC.

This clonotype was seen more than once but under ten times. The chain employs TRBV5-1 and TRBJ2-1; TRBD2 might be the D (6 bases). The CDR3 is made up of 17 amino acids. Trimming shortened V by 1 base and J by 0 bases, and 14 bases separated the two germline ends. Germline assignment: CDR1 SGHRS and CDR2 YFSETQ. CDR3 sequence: CASSLRVSSGSYNEQFF. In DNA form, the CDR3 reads TGCGCCAGCAGCTTGCGAGTAAGTAGCGGCTCCTACAATGAGCAGTTCTTC.

CDR3 region: CASSPSSGTVETQYF. The CDR3 coding sequence is TGTGCCAGCTCACCTAGCTCCGGGACGGTAGAGACCCAGTACTTC. The chain combines TRBV18 with TRBJ2-5; D might be TRBD1 or TRBD2, each matching 5 bases. The ends were cut back, 3 bases at V and 4 bases at J, with 15 bases in the middle. The V gene's germline CDR1 is KGHSH and CDR2 LQKENI. This CDR3 is 15 amino acids long.

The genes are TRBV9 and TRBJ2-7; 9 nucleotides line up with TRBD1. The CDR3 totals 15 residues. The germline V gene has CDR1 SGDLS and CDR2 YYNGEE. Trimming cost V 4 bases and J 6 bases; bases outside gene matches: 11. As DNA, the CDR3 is TGTGCCAGCAGCCCAACCGGGACAGGGTCGTTCGAGCAGTACTTC. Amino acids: CASSPTGTGSFEQYF. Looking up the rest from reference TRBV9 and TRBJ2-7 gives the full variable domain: DSGVTQTPKHLITATGQRVTLRCSPRSGDLSVYWYQQSLDQGLQFLIQYYNGEERAKGNILERFSAQQFPDLHSELNLSSLELGDSALYFCASSPTGTGSFEQYFGPGTRLTVT.

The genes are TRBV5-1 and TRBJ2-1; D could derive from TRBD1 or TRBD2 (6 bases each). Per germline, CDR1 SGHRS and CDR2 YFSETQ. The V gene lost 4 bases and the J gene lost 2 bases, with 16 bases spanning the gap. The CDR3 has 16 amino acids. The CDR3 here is CASSPGRGGTYNEQFF. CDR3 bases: TGCGCCAGCAGCCCGGGTCGAGGGGGGACCTACAATGAGCAGTTCTTC. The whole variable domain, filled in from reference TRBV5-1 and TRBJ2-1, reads KAGVTQTPRYLIKTRGQQVTLSCSPISGHRSVSWYQQTPGQGLQFLFEYFSETQRNKGNFPGRFSGRQFSNSRSEMNVSTLELGDSALYLCASSPGRGGTYNEQFFGPGTRLTVL.

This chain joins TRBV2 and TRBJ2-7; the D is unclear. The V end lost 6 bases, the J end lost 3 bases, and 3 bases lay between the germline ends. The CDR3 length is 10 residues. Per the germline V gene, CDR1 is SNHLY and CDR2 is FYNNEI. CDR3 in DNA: TGTGCCAGCAGAGACTACGAGCAGTACTTC. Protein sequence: CASRDYEQYF.

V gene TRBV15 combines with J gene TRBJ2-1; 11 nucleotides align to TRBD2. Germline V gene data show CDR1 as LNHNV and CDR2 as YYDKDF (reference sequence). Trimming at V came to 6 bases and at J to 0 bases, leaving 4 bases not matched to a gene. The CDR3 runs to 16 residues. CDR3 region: CATSIAGGSSYNEQFF. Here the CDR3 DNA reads TGTGCCACCAGTATAGCGGGGGGGAGCTCCTACAATGAGCAGTTCTTC.

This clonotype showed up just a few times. The CDR3 is CASTADMANTEAFF. In DNA form, the CDR3 reads TGTGCCAGCACCGCCGACATGGCGAACACTGAAGCTTTCTTT. The chain uses TRBV3-1 and TRBJ1-1; no firm D call. The V end was cut by 7 bases, the J end by 1 base, with 13 bases between. Germline V lookup: CDR1 LGHDT, CDR2 YNNKEL (reference sequence). The CDR3 length is 14 residues.

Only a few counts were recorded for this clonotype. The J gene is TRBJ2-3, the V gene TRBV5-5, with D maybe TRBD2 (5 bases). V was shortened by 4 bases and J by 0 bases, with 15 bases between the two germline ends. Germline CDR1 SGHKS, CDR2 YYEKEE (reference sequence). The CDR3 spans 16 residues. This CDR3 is CASSHASGYSTDTQYF. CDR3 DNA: TGTGCCAGCAGCCATGCCAGCGGCTATAGCACAGATACGCAGTATTTT.

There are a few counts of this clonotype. CDR3 region: CASHSGLTRETQYF. CDR3 nucleotide sequence: TGTGCCAGCCACTCAGGATTAACACGAGAGACCCAGTACTTC. The J gene is TRBJ2-5, the V gene TRBV19; no definite D call. This CDR3 spans 14 amino acids. V was shortened by 9 bases and J by 4 bases, with 18 bases between the two germline ends. Germline V gene lookup returns CDR1 LNHDA and CDR2 SQIVND (reference sequence).

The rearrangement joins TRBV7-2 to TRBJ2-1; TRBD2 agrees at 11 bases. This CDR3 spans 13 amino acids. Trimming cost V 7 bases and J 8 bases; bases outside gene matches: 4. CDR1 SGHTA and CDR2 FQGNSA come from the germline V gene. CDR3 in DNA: TGTGCCAGCAAGATAGCGGGGGGGCATGAGCAGTTCTTC. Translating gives CASKIAGGHEQFF.

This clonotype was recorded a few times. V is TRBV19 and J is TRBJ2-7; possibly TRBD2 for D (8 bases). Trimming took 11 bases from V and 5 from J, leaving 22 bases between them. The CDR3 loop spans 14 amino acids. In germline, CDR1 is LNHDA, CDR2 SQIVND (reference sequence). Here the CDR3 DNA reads TGTGCCTCAGGGGGGGTAGCGGGACGAGACGAGCAGTACTTC. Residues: CASGGVAGRDEQYF.

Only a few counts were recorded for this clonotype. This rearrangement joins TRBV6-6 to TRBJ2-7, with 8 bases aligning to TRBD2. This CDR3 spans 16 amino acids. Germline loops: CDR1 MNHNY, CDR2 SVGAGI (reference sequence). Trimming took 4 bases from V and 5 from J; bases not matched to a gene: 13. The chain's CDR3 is CASSLPGLESRHEQYF. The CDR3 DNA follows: TGTGCCAGCAGTTTGCCGGGACTAGAGTCTCGCCACGAGCAGTACTTC.

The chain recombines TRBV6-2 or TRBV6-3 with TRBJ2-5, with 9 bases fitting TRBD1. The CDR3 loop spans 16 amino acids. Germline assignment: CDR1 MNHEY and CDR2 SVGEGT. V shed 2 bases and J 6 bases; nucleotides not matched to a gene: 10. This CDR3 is CASSYAPGQGFQTQYF. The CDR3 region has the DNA TGTGCCAGCAGTTACGCTCCGGGACAGGGATTTCAGACCCAGTACTTC.

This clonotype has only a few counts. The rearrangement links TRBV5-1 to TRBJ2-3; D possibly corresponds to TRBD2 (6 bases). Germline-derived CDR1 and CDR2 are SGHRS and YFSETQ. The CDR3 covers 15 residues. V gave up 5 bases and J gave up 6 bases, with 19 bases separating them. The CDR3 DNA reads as TGCGCCAGCAGGTGGGCGGGACGGGCCATGGATACGCAGTATTTT. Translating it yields CASRWAGRAMDTQYF. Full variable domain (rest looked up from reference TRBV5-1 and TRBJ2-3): KAGVTQTPRYLIKTRGQQVTLSCSPISGHRSVSWYQQTPGQGLQFLFEYFSETQRNKGNFPGRFSGRQFSNSRSEMNVSTLELGDSALYLCASRWAGRAMDTQYFGPGTRLTVL.

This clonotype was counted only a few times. CDR3 nucleotides: TGCGCCAGCAGCTCCGGGACAGGGATTTCACCCCTCCACTTT. Protein: CASSSGTGISPLHF. The gene calls are TRBV5-1 and TRBJ1-6, with TRBD1 identical over 9 bases. This CDR3 is 14 amino acids long. Germline V gives CDR1 SGHRS, CDR2 YFSETQ. The junction had 4 bases not matched to a gene; V was cut back by 3 bases and J by 9 bases.

CDR3 bases: TGTGCCAGCTCACCACCCGACATGGGGAGAATCTTCAACGTCCTGACTTTC. Its translation: CASSPPDMGRIFNVLTF. This rearrangement joins TRBV18 to TRBJ2-6; TRBD2 might be the D (5 bases). The CDR3 length is 17 residues. The V and J ends lost 0 bases and 9 bases respectively, with 18 bases between them. Germline V gives CDR1 KGHSH, CDR2 LQKENI.

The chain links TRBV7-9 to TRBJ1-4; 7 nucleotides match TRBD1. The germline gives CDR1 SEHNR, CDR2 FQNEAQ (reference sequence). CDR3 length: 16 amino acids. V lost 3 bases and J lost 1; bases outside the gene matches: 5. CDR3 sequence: CASSLDRQGTNEKLFF. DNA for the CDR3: TGTGCCAGCAGCTTGGACAGACAGGGAACTAATGAAAAACTGTTTTTT.

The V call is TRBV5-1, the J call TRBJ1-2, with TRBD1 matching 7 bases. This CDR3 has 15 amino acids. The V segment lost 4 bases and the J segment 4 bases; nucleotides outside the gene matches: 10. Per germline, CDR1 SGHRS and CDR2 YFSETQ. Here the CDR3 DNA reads TGCGCCAGCAGCCCAGGGACAGATGGGGGCTATGGCTACACCTTC. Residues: CASSPGTDGGYGYTF.

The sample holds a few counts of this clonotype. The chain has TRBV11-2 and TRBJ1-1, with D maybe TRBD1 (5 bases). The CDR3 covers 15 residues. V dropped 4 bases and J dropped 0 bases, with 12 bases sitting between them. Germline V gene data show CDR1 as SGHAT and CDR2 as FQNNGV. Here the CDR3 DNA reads TGTGCCAGCAGCTCCCTGACGGGGGTGAACACTGAAGCTTTCTTT. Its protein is CASSSLTGVNTEAFF.

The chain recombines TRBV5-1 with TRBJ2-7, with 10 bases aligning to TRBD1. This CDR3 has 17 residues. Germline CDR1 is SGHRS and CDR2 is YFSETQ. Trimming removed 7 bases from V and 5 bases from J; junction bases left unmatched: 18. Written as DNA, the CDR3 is TGCGCCAGCGCTTGGGCAGGTGTCGGGACAGGGGCCCACGAGCAGTACTTC. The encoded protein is CASAWAGVGTGAHEQYF.

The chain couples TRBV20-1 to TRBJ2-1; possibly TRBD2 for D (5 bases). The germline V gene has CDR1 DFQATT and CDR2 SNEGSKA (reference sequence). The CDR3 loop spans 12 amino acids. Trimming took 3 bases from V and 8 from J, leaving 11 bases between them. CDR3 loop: CSASKVSDEQFF. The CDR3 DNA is TGCAGTGCTAGCAAGGTTAGCGATGAGCAGTTCTTC.

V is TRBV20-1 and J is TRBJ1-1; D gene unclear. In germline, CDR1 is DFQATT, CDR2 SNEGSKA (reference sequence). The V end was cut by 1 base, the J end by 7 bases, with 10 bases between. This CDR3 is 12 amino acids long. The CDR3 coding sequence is TGCAGTGCTAGAGCCTATTACCTTGAAGCTTTCTTT. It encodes CSARAYYLEAFF.

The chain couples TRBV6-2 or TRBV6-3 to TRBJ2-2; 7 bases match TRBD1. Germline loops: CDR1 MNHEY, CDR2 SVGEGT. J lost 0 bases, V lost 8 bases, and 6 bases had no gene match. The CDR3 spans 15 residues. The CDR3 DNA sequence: TGTGCCAGCCGGTGGGGACAGACGAACACCGGGGAGCTGTTTTTT. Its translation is CASRWGQTNTGELFF.

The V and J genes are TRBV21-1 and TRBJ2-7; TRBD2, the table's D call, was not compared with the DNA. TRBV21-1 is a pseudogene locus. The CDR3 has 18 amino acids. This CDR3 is CASSRRTSGNWRSYEQYF. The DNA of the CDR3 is TGTGCCAGCAGTCGTCGGACTAGCGGGAATTGGCGCTCCTACGAGCAGTACTTC.

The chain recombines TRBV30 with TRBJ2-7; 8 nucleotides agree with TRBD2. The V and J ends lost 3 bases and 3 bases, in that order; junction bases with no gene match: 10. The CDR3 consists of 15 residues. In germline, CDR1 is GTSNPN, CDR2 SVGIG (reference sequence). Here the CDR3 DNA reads TGTGCCTGGAGCCAACCTTCGGGGGGGTACTACGAGCAGTACTTC. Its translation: CAWSQPSGGYYEQYF.